This is a list of T cell receptor beta chains from one sample in a study of OX40 agonist ivuxolimab in advanced cancers. Data came from immunoSEQ multiplex PCR; TCRdb stores just in-frame clones and leaves some out. Of about 38,000 clones listed, approximately 90% were seen once; the top ten hold roughly 40%. Source: CD4+ or CD8+ T cells sorted from blood, taken in a trial of the OX40 agonist ivuxolimab. These receptor sequences come from an adult with an advanced solid tumor such as melanoma, head and neck, liver or kidney cancer. CDR3s include the opening cysteine and the closing phenylalanine or tryptophan. The D gene is left open where the match is weak. A clone size is listed for some rows: how often the clone was seen (once, few, many), or a class if it is expanded.

J gene | D gene | CDR3 length | clone size | V gene | CDR3 DNA | CDR3 protein
TRBJ1-1 | - | 14 | - | TRBV4-1 | TGCGCCAGCAGCCAACAGTCGGGGGGGACTGAAGCTTTCTTT | CASSQQSGGTEAFF
TRBJ1-5 | - | 14 | - | TRBV4-3 | TGCGCCAGCAGCCATATTGTAGGGGTTCAGCCCCAGCATTTT | CASSHIVGVQPQHF
TRBJ2-5 | - | 11 | - | TRBV7-9 | TGTGCCATCAAAACGGGGGCGCCCCAGTACTTC | CAIKTGAPQYF
TRBJ2-7 | - | 14 | - | TRBV7-2 | TGTGCCAGCAGCGAGGGACCTTTGTCCTACGAGCAGTACTTC | CASSEGPLSYEQYF
TRBJ2-1 | - | 13 | - | TRBV7-8 | TGTGCCAGCAGCTTAAGAGTCAACAATGAGCAGTTCTTC | CASSLRVNNEQFF
TRBJ2-7 | - | 12 | - | TRBV5-5 | TGTGCCAGCAGTTTCGACGGCTACGAGCAGTACTTC | CASSFDGYEQYF
TRBJ2-7 | - | 13 | - | TRBV27 | TGTGCCAGCAGTTTGAGTTTTACCTACGAGCAGTACTTC | CASSLSFTYEQYF
TRBJ2-7 | - | 13 | - | TRBV5-6 | TGTGCCAGCACCGACGGGTTTACCTACGAGCAGTACTTC | CASTDGFTYEQYF
TRBJ2-7 | - | 14 | - | TRBV6-1 | TGTGCCAGCAGTGAACCTCCATATTCTTACGAGCAGTACTTC | CASSEPPYSYEQYF
TRBJ2-5 | - | 13 | - | TRBV2 | TGTGCCCTCACTAAGGTGGGGGGAGAGACCCAGTACTTC | CALTKVGGETQYF
TRBJ1-1 | - | 12 | medium-sized | TRBV18 | TGTGCCAGCTCACCATCGCACACTGAAGCTTTCTTT | CASSPSHTEAFF
TRBJ1-5 | - | 14 | - | TRBV7-9 | TGTGCCAGCAGCTTTGCAGGTTCCAATCAGCCCCAGCATTTT | CASSFAGSNQPQHF
TRBJ1-5 | TRBD1 | 15 | - | TRBV6-1 | TGTGCCAGCAGCCGGACAGGGGAAAGCAATCAGCCCCAGCATTTT | CASSRTGESNQPQHF
TRBJ1-2 | TRBD1 | 15 | - | TRBV6-6 | TGTGCCAGCAGCCCAACCGGGACAGGGGTTGATGGCTACACCTTC | CASSPTGTGVDGYTF
TRBJ1-6 | - | 12 | - | TRBV27 | TGTGCCAGCAGCCCTATGGGGGCACCCCTCCACTTT | CASSPMGAPLHF
TRBJ2-3 | - | 14 | - | TRBV19 | TGTGCCAGTAGTATCCTTCGGTTCACAGATACGCAGTATTTT | CASSILRFTDTQYF
TRBJ2-4 | TRBD2 | 16 | - | TRBV2 | TGTGCCAGCAGAAAAAGGGTCGGGCTAGCGGGGGGTTATAAGTACTTC | CASRKRVGLAGGYKYF
TRBJ1-2 | TRBD1 | 13 | - | TRBV5-6 | TGTGCCAGCAGCTTGGACAGGGGTGGAGGCTACACCTTC | CASSLDRGGGYTF
TRBJ2-7 | - | 14 | - | TRBV29-1 | TGCAGCGTTCTACCCCCCGGGACTGTCTACGAGCAGTACTTC | CSVLPPGTVYEQYF
TRBJ1-5 | - | 14 | - | TRBV5-1 | TGCGCCAGCAGCGCCGGGGAGGGCGCTGAGCCCCAGCATTTT | CASSAGEGAEPQHF
TRBJ2-7 | - | 14 | - | TRBV4-3 | TGCGCCAGCAGCCAGGGAGTGGGGCTCGGAGAGCAGTACTTC | CASSQGVGLGEQYF
TRBJ1-5 | - | 13 | - | TRBV6-6 | TGTGCCAGCAGTGAGGCAACCAATCAGCCCCAGCATTTT | CASSEATNQPQHF